The following is a TCR beta chain sequence with its context. Its antigen is not known. Primers included in the PCR were 60 Vbeta and 13 Jbeta primers. Using immunoSEQ multiplex PCR, the repertoire was profiled, and TCRdb retains in-frame clones only, with some absent. In the table there are hundreds of thousands of clones, around 80% of which are singletons. The germline CDR1 and CDR2 sequences are SGHTA and FQGNSA. The CDR3 runs 15 residues. V was shortened by 6 bases and J by 7 bases, with 22 bases between the two germline ends. The data derive from a study of cytomegalovirus exposure and HLA in healthy donors. The study, taken as a whole, reports: The authors later linked a missense DCLRE1C variant to TCR beta V- and J-gene trimming. Most TCR sequences were uncommon, yet certain public TCRs appeared in many donors. In vitro, a few CMV-associated chains proved specific for CMV antigens.

V and J are TRBV7-2 and TRBJ2-7, with a weak D call TRBD2 (7 bases). The TCR comes from a woman aged 40 to 50 in good health and CMV-seronegative. The sequenced material came from PBMCs. CDR3 residues: CASSPLPTGGSEQYF. For the CDR3, the DNA is TGTGCCAGCAGTCCCCTCCCTACGGGGGGCAGTGAGCAGTACTTC.